This TCR beta chain emerged from a study of T cell clonality in common variable immunodeficiency. This clone came up a few times. Its antigen is currently unknown. Coverage ceases 3 residues before the CDR3 finishes, and the germline J gene fills in the end. Study-wide results and caveats: Reportedly, TCR beta sequences from common variable immunodeficiency showed fewer deletions and N-nucleotide insertions.

TCRdb keeps only in-frame clones here, not all; method: immunoSEQ multiplex PCR. This sample comprises 25,000 to 30,000 clones, none seen once only. This CDR3 has 15 residues. CDR1 is SEHNR, CDR2 FQNEAQ, per germline (reference sequence). V lost 7 bases and J 4 bases, leaving 19 bases between the germline ends. The rearrangement joins TRBV7-9 to TRBJ1-2; D gene uncertain. What was sequenced was peripheral blood mononuclear cells. This sequence originates from a human donor with common variable immunodeficiency. CDR3 bases read: TGTGCCAGCACCACGGACGGGGTCAAGGGCTATGGC. Protein sequence: CASTTDGVKGYG. The whole CDR3 protein reads CASTTDGVKGYGYTF. The full variable domain, with the rest looked up from reference TRBV7-9 and TRBJ1-2, is DTGVSQNPRHKITKRGQNVTFRCDPISEHNRLYWYRQTLGQGPEFLTYFQNEAQLEKSRLLSDRFSAERPKGSFSTLEIQRTEQGDSAMYLCASTTDGVKGYGYTFGSGTRLTVV.